The clone carrying this T cell receptor beta chain was recorded at least ten times. Antigen: not known. The CDR3 runs 15 residues. The trim removed 3 bases at V and 10 bases at J, leaving 9 bases unmatched. The source of the sample is a study of Graves' ophthalmopathy and Graves' hyperthyroidism. Study details: Cases classed as stable hyperthyroidism had no ophthalmopathy within 18 months of follow-up. Study outcomes and limitations: Ophthalmopathy progression prediction by the model yielded a sensitivity of 60% to 71% and a specificity of about 72%.

CDR3 regions of TCR beta were amplified from RNA transcripts. In the first round, RT-PCR was carried out with HTBI primers, and a multiplex PCR formed the second round. TCRdb re-derived calls from the multiplex PCR reads in MiXCR, one entry per CDR3 protein. The data show about 550,000 distinct CDR3 sequences, under 45% seen once. Hyperthyroidism patients had new diagnoses, durations under 2 months, and ages of 18 to 65. The chain has TRBV12-3 or TRBV12-4 and TRBJ1-6, with 7 bases lining up with TRBD1. The sequence was collected from an adult man with Graves' hyperthyroidism. Sequenced sample: peripheral blood or thyroid tissue (not recorded which). The CDR3 loop reads CASSFSRGLGSPLHF. CDR3 coding DNA: TGTGCCAGCAGTTTTTCGAGGGGGCTCGGATCACCCCTCCACTTT.